These T cell receptor beta chains were read from a single sample in a study of T cells in Graves' hyperthyroidism and ophthalmopathy. Via MiXCR, TCRdb re-called the multiplex PCR reads, giving one row per CDR3 protein. The sample records a few hundred thousand distinct CDR3 sequences, about 18% being singletons. Sequences were obtained from blood. These receptors originate from a woman aged 18-35 years with Graves' hyperthyroidism. The CDR3 runs from the conserved cysteine through the conserved F or W. The order of the fields is V gene, D gene, J gene, clone size, CDR3 DNA, CDR3 protein. A D gene is named only where the DNA matches it firmly. Size is stated for part of the rows, as once, few or many counts, or as a class when the clone is expanded.

V gene: TRBV15; D gene: NA; J gene: TRBJ1-5; clone size: many; CDR3 DNA: TGTGCCACCAGCAGCCAGGTGGTGGGCAATCAGCCCCAGCATTTT; CDR3 protein: CATSSQVVGNQPQHF
V gene: TRBV6-4; D gene: TRBD1; J gene: TRBJ2-7; clone size: few; CDR3 DNA: TGTGCCAGCAGTTACCCCTCGACAGGGGGCAGCCGACAGTACTTC; CDR3 protein: CASSYPSTGGSRQYF
V gene: TRBV6-5; D gene: NA; J gene: TRBJ2-7; clone size: many; CDR3 DNA: TGTGCCAGCAGACCCCTGCGGGACTCCTACGAGCAGTACTTC; CDR3 protein: CASRPLRDSYEQYF
V gene: TRBV28; D gene: NA; J gene: TRBJ1-2; clone size: many; CDR3 DNA: TGTGCCAGCAGTTTTGGGTCTGGCTACACCTTC; CDR3 protein: CASSFGSGYTF
V gene: TRBV20-1; D gene: NA; J gene: TRBJ2-7; clone size: many; CDR3 DNA: TGCAGTGCTAGAGACGGTCCATTC; CDR3 protein: CSARDGPF
V gene: TRBV6-5; D gene: NA; J gene: TRBJ2-7; clone size: many; CDR3 DNA: TGTGCCAGCAGTTACAGGGGACCCCGGGACGAGCAGTACTTC; CDR3 protein: CASSYRGPRDEQYF
V gene: TRBV30; D gene: NA; J gene: TRBJ1-2; clone size: many; CDR3 DNA: TGTGCCTGGAGTGGACAGGTGGTAGGGTACACCTTC; CDR3 protein: CAWSGQVVGYTF
V gene: TRBV7-7; D gene: NA; J gene: TRBJ2-2; clone size: many; CDR3 DNA: TGTGCTAGCAGCCCGGCGGGGTCGTCAGGACCCACCGGGGAGCTGTTTTTT; CDR3 protein: CASSPAGSSGPTGELFF
V gene: TRBV18; D gene: NA; J gene: TRBJ1-5; clone size: many; CDR3 DNA: TGTGCCAGCTCCTCCGAGACGGGGTCGTTAGAGCCCCAGCATTTT; CDR3 protein: CASSSETGSLEPQHF
V gene: TRBV4-1; D gene: TRBD2; J gene: TRBJ2-7; clone size: many; CDR3 DNA: TGCGCCAGCAGCCAAGTTGGCGGGGGGGCCGGCGAGCAGTACTTC; CDR3 protein: CASSQVGGGAGEQYF
V gene: TRBV12-3/TRBV12-4; D gene: NA; J gene: TRBJ2-7; clone size: NA; CDR3 DNA: TGTGCCAGCAGTGCTTTGGCCTACGAGCAGTACTTC; CDR3 protein: CASSALAYEQYF
V gene: TRBV12-3/TRBV12-4; D gene: NA; J gene: TRBJ2-7; clone size: many; CDR3 DNA: TGTGCCAGCAAGCAGCGGGTCGACGAGCAGTACTTC; CDR3 protein: CASKQRVDEQYF
V gene: TRBV7-2; D gene: TRBD1; J gene: TRBJ1-1; clone size: NA; CDR3 DNA: TGTGCCAGCACAAGGACAGGGGCGGTGAACACTGAAGCTTTCTTT; CDR3 protein: CASTRTGAVNTEAFF
V gene: TRBV25-1; D gene: TRBD1; J gene: TRBJ1-2; clone size: many; CDR3 DNA: TGTGCCAGCACTGACAGGGGAAATGGCTACACCTTC; CDR3 protein: CASTDRGNGYTF
V gene: TRBV5-1; D gene: NA; J gene: TRBJ2-2; clone size: few; CDR3 DNA: TGCGCCAGCAGCTCGAGGGGGAACACCGGGGAGCTGTTTTTT; CDR3 protein: CASSSRGNTGELFF
V gene: TRBV19; D gene: NA; J gene: TRBJ1-1; clone size: many; CDR3 DNA: TGTGCCACCACAAGACGGAGGAACACTGAAGCTTTCTTT; CDR3 protein: CATTRRRNTEAFF
V gene: TRBV20-1; D gene: NA; J gene: TRBJ1-1; clone size: many; CDR3 DNA: TGCAGTGCTAGAGATTTCCGGGTGAACACTGAAGCTTTCTTT; CDR3 protein: CSARDFRVNTEAFF
V gene: TRBV28; D gene: TRBD1; J gene: TRBJ2-5; clone size: many; CDR3 DNA: TGTGCCAGCAGTTTGCCAGGGGGCTCGGAGACCCAGTACTTC; CDR3 protein: CASSLPGGSETQYF
V gene: TRBV7-8; D gene: NA; J gene: TRBJ2-7; clone size: NA; CDR3 DNA: TGTGCCAGCAGCTTAATGACGGGAGCGAAAGAGCAGTACTTC; CDR3 protein: CASSLMTGAKEQYF
V gene: TRBV28; D gene: TRBD1; J gene: TRBJ1-5; clone size: many; CDR3 DNA: TGTGCCAGCAGTTTCGGGACAGGGCGGAATCAGCCCCAGCATTTT; CDR3 protein: CASSFGTGRNQPQHF
V gene: TRBV12-3/TRBV12-4; D gene: TRBD1; J gene: TRBJ1-2; clone size: many; CDR3 DNA: TGTGCCAGCAGTTTAGCGGGACAGTCCGGTGAGGGCTACACCTTC; CDR3 protein: CASSLAGQSGEGYTF
V gene: TRBV19; D gene: NA; J gene: TRBJ1-1; clone size: many; CDR3 DNA: TGTGCCAGTACTGCGACAGGTCTAGACACTGAAGCTTTCTTT; CDR3 protein: CASTATGLDTEAFF
V gene: TRBV6-1; D gene: NA; J gene: TRBJ1-4; clone size: many; CDR3 DNA: TGTGCCAGCAGATCACCAGGGGTTAGAGAAAAACTGTTTTTT; CDR3 protein: CASRSPGVREKLFF
V gene: TRBV28; D gene: TRBD2; J gene: TRBJ2-2; clone size: many; CDR3 DNA: TGTGCCAGCAGTCCCATAGGCCTAGCGGGGCGAACCGGGGAGCTGTTTTTT; CDR3 protein: CASSPIGLAGRTGELFF
V gene: TRBV10-1; D gene: NA; J gene: TRBJ1-5; clone size: many; CDR3 DNA: TGCGCCAGCGGGGATGGCAATCAGCCCCAGCATTTT; CDR3 protein: CASGDGNQPQHF
V gene: TRBV6-1; D gene: NA; J gene: TRBJ1-1; clone size: NA; CDR3 DNA: TGTGCCAGCAGGGTCACCGGGCGGACTGAAGCTTTCTTT; CDR3 protein: CASRVTGRTEAFF
V gene: TRBV28; D gene: NA; J gene: TRBJ2-5; clone size: many; CDR3 DNA: TGTGCCAGCAGCTCCCCTAGCCTGGAGACCCAGTACTTC; CDR3 protein: CASSSPSLETQYF
V gene: TRBV28; D gene: NA; J gene: TRBJ2-5; clone size: many; CDR3 DNA: TGTGCCAGCAGTGTCGGGGGCGGGGCGGGAGAGACCCAGTACTTC; CDR3 protein: CASSVGGGAGETQYF
V gene: TRBV6-5; D gene: TRBD1; J gene: TRBJ1-1; clone size: many; CDR3 DNA: TGTGCCAGCAGTTACCGAGACAGGGTGGACACTGAAGCTTTCTTT; CDR3 protein: CASSYRDRVDTEAFF
V gene: TRBV24-1; D gene: TRBD2; J gene: TRBJ2-5; clone size: many; CDR3 DNA: TGTGCCACAGCGGGGGGGGGGGAGACCCAGTACTTC; CDR3 protein: CATAGGGETQYF
V gene: TRBV30; D gene: TRBD1; J gene: TRBJ1-6; clone size: many; CDR3 DNA: TGTGCCTGGAGGGATCGACAGGGCAGGTCCTATAATTCACCCCTCCACTTT; CDR3 protein: CAWRDRQGRSYNSPLHF
V gene: TRBV6-5; D gene: NA; J gene: TRBJ2-7; clone size: many; CDR3 DNA: TGTGCCACCACGGGGGACGGGGGCTACGAGCAGTACTTC; CDR3 protein: CATTGDGGYEQYF
V gene: TRBV5-6; D gene: NA; J gene: TRBJ1-5; clone size: NA; CDR3 DNA: TGTGCCAGCAGCTTTCATAATCAGCCCCAGCATTTT; CDR3 protein: CASSFHNQPQHF
V gene: TRBV6-5; D gene: TRBD1; J gene: TRBJ1-5; clone size: NA; CDR3 DNA: TGTGCCAGCAGTTACTTAAGAGGGGGCTCCAATCGGCCCCAGCATTTT; CDR3 protein: CASSYLRGGSNRPQHF
V gene: TRBV5-1; D gene: NA; J gene: TRBJ1-2; clone size: many; CDR3 DNA: TGCGCCAGCAGCCTGACGTCAAGGGGCGATGGCTACACCTTC; CDR3 protein: CASSLTSRGDGYTF